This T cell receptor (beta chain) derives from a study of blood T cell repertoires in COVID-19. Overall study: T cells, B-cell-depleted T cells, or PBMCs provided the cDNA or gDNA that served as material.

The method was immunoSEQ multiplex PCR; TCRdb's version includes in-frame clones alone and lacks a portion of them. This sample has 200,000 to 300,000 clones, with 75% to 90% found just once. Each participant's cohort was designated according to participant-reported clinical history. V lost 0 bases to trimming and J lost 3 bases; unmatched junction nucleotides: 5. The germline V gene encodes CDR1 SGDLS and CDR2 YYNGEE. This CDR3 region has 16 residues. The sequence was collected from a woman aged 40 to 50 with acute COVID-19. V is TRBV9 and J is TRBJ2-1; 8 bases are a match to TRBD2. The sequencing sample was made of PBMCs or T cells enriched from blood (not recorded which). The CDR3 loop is CASSVGMGLVYNEQFF. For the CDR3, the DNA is TGTGCCAGCAGCGTAGGAATGGGACTAGTCTACAATGAGCAGTTCTTC.